The TCR beta chain described here comes from a study of blood T cell repertoires in COVID-19 (dated by TCRdb to 2020 to 2021). A note on the overall study: Samples from collaborators originated in the United States, Italy and Spain and spanned both the acute and convalescent phases of COVID-19. The prospective study material was composed of cDNA or gDNA derived from T cells, B-cell-depleted T cells, or PBMCs. Subjects who had been exposed to COVID-19, were actively infected with it, or had recovered from it provided the deeply sampled blood TCRbeta repertoires that made up the dataset. The repertoires were released in a freely available public database intended as a resource for research on the immune response to SARS-CoV-2. Samples were obtained from the ongoing ImmuneRACE study (first 160 participants) and from approximately 1,200 subjects provided by 6 global collaborators. Nearly every sample came with metadata listing a de-identified subject ID, COVID-19 status, age in years and sex. HLA class I and class II types, where available, came from metadata supplied by the sample provider rather than from assay-based typing. The study at large found these results: How much clinical and demographic metadata was included differed by source and by participant, and the metadata was provided uncurated.

TCRbeta CDR3 regions were amplified from genomic DNA using the immunoSEQ Assay, a bias-controlled multiplex PCR. The paper's processing steps were these. Within the assay, amplification of reference gene primers was used to estimate how many nucleated cells each sample contained. Sequence reads were collapsed and filtered to measure the absolute abundance of every unique TCRbeta CDR3 rearrangement. Productive Simpson clonality was computed per sample as the square root of Simpson's diversity index over productive rearrangements. TCRdb re-hosts the immuneACCESS table, in-frame sequences only. Its copies lack some clones; in the studies checked, an unresolved V gene accounts for under half of them, and the cause for the rest is not known. V and J calls and clone size come straight from that table; D and trimming were deduced from the DNA. In all, the sample holds 95,000 to 150,000 clones, and around nine tenths of those were seen once. More than 2% of the sample comes from the top ten.

With regard to this clone: This clone's antigen is unknown. Nothing much larger sits one base from this clone, and base qualities are not available.

Each collaborating institution followed its own protocols to collect whole blood in K2EDTA tubes. Collaborator samples were shipped for TCRbeta analysis as frozen whole blood, isolated PBMCs, or DNA extracted from either sample type. Looking up the germline V gene yields CDR1 SGHRS and CDR2 YFSETQ. The CDR3 has 14 amino acids, counting the end cysteine and phenylalanine. The CDR3 DNA has 42 bases and is translated from base 1. Trimming removed 4 bases from V and 4 bases from J; the gene matches leave 7 bases unexplained. The chain is made from TRBV5-1 and TRBJ1-1; 7 bases in between match TRBD1. The source of this sequence is a woman aged 50 to 60 with acute or convalescent COVID-19. Sample: peripheral blood. The CDR3 has the sequence CASSSAGGGTEAFF. The base sequence is TGCGCCAGCAGCAGTGCAGGGGGAGGCACTGAAGCTTTCTTT.